Presented here are 32 T cell receptor beta chains from one specimen sequenced in a study of shared clonotypes between healthy human individuals. TCRdb's table, derived via immunoSEQ multiplex PCR, lists solely in-frame clones and lacks some. Here the sample spans about a million clones, roughly 80% being singletons. Sequencing was performed on memory CD4+ T cells from PBMCs. Subset described: CD45RA-negative fraction. The receptors derive from a man aged 18 to 29 in good health. Some clones in this sample may be carry-over from other donors' samples.

This clone was found once. The chain joins TRBV28 to TRBJ2-7, with a tentative D call TRBD1 (5 bases). Trimming stripped 4 bases from V and 6 bases from J, with 13 bases between. The CDR3 contains 13 residues. CDR1 is MDHEN and CDR2 is SYDVKM in the germline V gene. CDR3 in amino acids: CASSSGPPAEQYF. CDR3 sequence (DNA): TGTGCCAGCAGTTCAGGGCCACCGGCCGAGCAGTACTTC.

The chain is built from TRBV20-1 and TRBJ1-1; no firm D call. Per the germline V gene, CDR1 is DFQATT and CDR2 is SNEGSKA (reference sequence). V lost 5 bases and J 1 base, leaving 5 bases between the germline ends. The CDR3 contains 11 residues. CDR3 DNA: TGCAGTGCTGCGAAGAACACTGAAGCTTTCTTT. Amino acids: CSAAKNTEAFF.

This clone was seen only once. The same CDR3 is also encoded by other DNA sequences in this sample. V and J are TRBV18 and TRBJ1-1, with 7 bases matching TRBD1. Per germline, CDR1 KGHSH and CDR2 LQKENI. The trim removed 3 bases at V and 0 bases at J, leaving 4 bases unmatched. The CDR3 has 15 residues. As DNA, the CDR3 is TGTGCCAGCTCACCGTCGACAGGGATGAACACTGAAGCTTTCTTT. Amino acids: CASSPSTGMNTEAFF.

Concerning this clone itself: This could be a read error, since a much larger clone is one nucleotide away. The rearrangement links TRBV5-4 to TRBJ2-6, with D maybe TRBD1 (6 bases). CDR3 size: 15 residues. Germline V CDR1 and CDR2: SGHNT, YYREEE (reference sequence). The V end was cut by 4 bases, the J end by 2 bases, with 10 bases between. The CDR3 here is CASSPGTTGANVLTF. The CDR3 nucleotides read TGTGCCAGCAGCCCCGGGACAACTGGGGCCAACGTCCTGACTTTC.

V usage is TRBV6-6 and J usage is TRBJ2-1; the D gene is possibly TRBD2 (6 bases). Germline V gives CDR1 MNHNY, CDR2 SVGAGI (reference sequence). The CDR3 totals 16 residues. V was shortened by 4 bases and J by 7 bases, with 20 bases between the two germline ends. In DNA form, the CDR3 reads TGTGCCAGCAGTTCCACATCCCCGAGACTAGGTAATGAGCAGTTCTTC. Translating gives CASSSTSPRLGNEQFF.

The rearrangement uses TRBV5-1 and TRBJ2-2; 7 nucleotides align to TRBD2. Germline CDR1 reads SGHRS; CDR2 reads YFSETQ. V was clipped by 0 bases and J by 4 bases; unmatched bases: 3. CDR3 length: 15 residues. The CDR3 protein is CASSLAASGTGELFF. The CDR3 DNA follows: TGCGCCAGCAGCTTGGCGGCTAGCGGCACCGGGGAGCTGTTTTTT.

The V call is TRBV29-1, the J call TRBJ1-1; D is perhaps TRBD1 (6 bases). This CDR3 is 13 amino acids long. V lost 7 bases and J 8 bases, leaving 20 bases between the germline ends. Germline CDR1 and CDR2: SQVTM and ANQGSEA. This chain's CDR3 is CSAGVTGFSEAFF. The CDR3 nucleotides read TGCAGCGCTGGGGTAACAGGGTTTAGCGAAGCTTTCTTT.

CDR3 protein: CASSPSGRAGVSDTQYF. CDR3 DNA sequence: TGTGCCAGCAGTCCAAGCGGGAGGGCCGGGGTCTCAGATACGCAGTATTTT. The chain joins TRBV7-6 to TRBJ2-3; 10 nucleotides match TRBD2. The germline CDR1 and CDR2 sequences are SGHVS and FNYEAQ. Trimming at V came to 6 bases and at J to 4 bases, leaving 13 bases not matched to a gene. The CDR3 is 17 residues long. Based on the CDR3 plus reference TRBV7-6 and TRBJ2-3, the full variable domain is GAGVSQSPRYKVTKRGQDVALRCDPISGHVSLYWYRQALGQGPEFLTYFNYEAQQDKSGLPNDRFSAERPEGSISTLTIQRTEQRDSAMYRCASSPSGRAGVSDTQYFGPGTRLTVL.

This clone is a singleton in its sample. The chain carries TRBV28 and TRBJ2-7; no firm D call. The germline V gene has CDR1 MDHEN and CDR2 SYDVKM. V lost 6 bases, J lost 3 bases, and 12 bases lay in between. The CDR3 covers 13 residues. CDR3 bases: TGTGCCAGCAGGAGGAGCCTGTACTACGAGCAGTACTTC. Translation gives CASRRSLYYEQYF.

This chain joins TRBV30 and TRBJ2-7; D remains ambiguous. This CDR3 spans 14 amino acids. Trimming pared 8 bases from V and 7 bases from J, leaving 24 bases between. Germline lookup yields CDR1 GTSNPN and CDR2 SVGIG (reference sequence). Here the CDR3 reads CARTVMRFQGEQYF. DNA for the CDR3: TGTGCCCGGACGGTGATGAGGTTTCAAGGGGAGCAGTACTTC.

The chain couples TRBV6-5 to TRBJ2-3; no firm D call. Per the germline V gene, CDR1 is MNHEY and CDR2 is SVGAGI. V shed 9 bases and J shed 5 bases, with 18 bases lying between them. This CDR3 is built from 14 residues. CDR3 loop: CASGTAKLEDTQYF. CDR3 nucleotide sequence: TGTGCCAGTGGCACAGCCAAACTCGAAGATACGCAGTATTTT.

This rearrangement joins TRBV6-5 to TRBJ2-7, with D unclear. The CDR3 is made up of 15 amino acids. The germline V gene has CDR1 MNHEY and CDR2 SVGAGI. Between the trimmed V and J ends, which lost 0 bases and 2 bases, there was a span of 11 bases. The CDR3 DNA is TGTGCCAGCAGTTACTCGTCGGCGTATGCCTACGAGCAGTACTTC. Translation gives CASSYSSAYAYEQYF.

The V and J genes are TRBV4-3 and TRBJ2-2; possibly TRBD1 for D (5 bases). Germline values: CDR1 LGHNA, CDR2 YSLEER. The CDR3 is made up of 13 amino acids. V was trimmed by 4 bases and J by 11 bases, leaving 14 bases between them. The DNA of the CDR3 is TGCGCCAGCAGCCGGAGTCGGACAATTGAGCTGTTTTTT. The encoded protein is CASSRSRTIELFF.

The genes are TRBV7-2 and TRBJ1-5, with 7 bases fitting TRBD1. Germline V lookup: CDR1 SGHTA, CDR2 FQGNSA. The CDR3 runs to 14 residues. Trimming took 2 bases from V and 6 from J; bases not matched to a gene: 4. In DNA form, the CDR3 reads TGTGCCAGCAGCTTAACAGGGGTACCTCAGCCCCAGCATTTT. Translating it yields CASSLTGVPQPQHF.

This clone has only one observation. The gene calls are TRBV5-1 and TRBJ2-1; a possible D gene is TRBD1 (7 bases). The germline CDR1 and CDR2 sequences are SGHRS and YFSETQ. The CDR3 contains 15 residues. V was trimmed by 6 bases and J by 5 bases, leaving 18 bases between them. DNA for the CDR3: TGCGCCAGCAAGGAACCCAGGGGGGCAGACAATGAGCAGTTCTTC. This sequence encodes CASKEPRGADNEQFF.

This sequence joins TRBV11-1 and TRBJ2-4; TRBD2 might be the D (6 bases). V was trimmed by 3 bases and J by 8 bases, leaving 17 bases between them. The germline V gene encodes CDR1 SGHAT and CDR2 FQDESV (reference sequence). The CDR3 has 15 amino acids. This CDR3 is CASSFKGNPGDIQYF. CDR3 in DNA: TGTGCCAGCAGCTTTAAAGGGAACCCGGGGGACATTCAGTACTTC.

For this clone: The identical CDR3 is also encoded by other nucleotide sequences in the sample. V and J are TRBV15 and TRBJ2-5; D might be TRBD1 (6 bases). The germline V gene has CDR1 LNHNV and CDR2 YYDKDF (reference sequence). The CDR3 length is 13 residues. V was pared by 3 bases and J by 5 bases, with 10 bases between. The CDR3 nucleotides read TGTGCCACCAGCAGGGGGACAAGGGAGACCCAGTACTTC. It codes for CATSRGTRETQYF.

The rearrangement uses TRBV5-1 and TRBJ1-4; D not certain. This CDR3 has 13 residues. Germline V lookup: CDR1 SGHRS, CDR2 YFSETQ. Deletions cut 0 bases from V and 10 bases from J, with 10 bases between. The CDR3 is CASSLEPDGKLFF. The CDR3 DNA reads as TGCGCCAGCAGCTTGGAGCCTGATGGAAAACTGTTTTTT.

CDR3 nucleotide sequence: TGTGCCAGCAGCTTAGCCTCTTTCGGGGAGCTGTTTTTT. Amino acid sequence: CASSLASFGELFF. V gene TRBV7-9 combines with J gene TRBJ2-2; D unclear. The germline gives CDR1 SEHNR, CDR2 FQNEAQ (reference sequence). The V and J ends lost 0 bases and 7 bases respectively, with 6 bases between them. The CDR3 is 13 amino acids. Full variable domain (remainder filled in from reference TRBV7-9 and TRBJ2-2): DTGVSQNPRHKITKRGQNVTFRCDPISEHNRLYWYRQTLGQGPEFLTYFQNEAQLEKSRLLSDRFSAERPKGSFSTLEIQRTEQGDSAMYLCASSLASFGELFFGEGSRLTVL.

The gene calls are TRBV4-1 and TRBJ2-3, with 8 bases matching TRBD2. Germline CDR1 and CDR2: MGHRA and YSYEKL. CDR3 size: 16 residues. J gave up 5 bases and V 5 bases, and 12 bases lay outside the gene matches. The CDR3 nucleotides are TGCGCCAGCAGCGCGGCGGGAGGACAAATTGGAGATACGCAGTATTTT. It codes for CASSAAGGQIGDTQYF.

The chain links TRBV30 to TRBJ2-7, with D perhaps TRBD1 (6 bases). Trimming cost V 1 base and J 5 bases, with 6 bases left between them. Germline values: CDR1 GTSNPN, CDR2 SVGIG (reference sequence). The CDR3 consists of 11 residues. The CDR3 DNA follows: TGTGCCTGGAGTGACAGGGACGAGCAGTACTTC. The encoded protein is CAWSDRDEQYF.

The chain recombines TRBV10-1 with TRBJ1-5, with D uncertain. This CDR3 has 11 amino acids. The V end was cut by 9 bases, the J end by 9 bases, with 12 bases between. CDR1 and CDR2 (germline): WNHNN, SYGVQD (reference sequence). This CDR3 reads CASPPRWPQHF. CDR3 nucleotides: TGCGCCAGTCCCCCCAGGTGGCCCCAGCATTTT.

The chain couples TRBV7-2 to TRBJ2-3, with 9 bases aligning to TRBD2. The germline CDR1 and CDR2 sequences are SGHTA and FQGNSA. Trimming cost V 5 bases and J 5 bases; bases outside gene matches: 11. This CDR3 comprises 16 residues. CDR3 protein: CASSEGTSGGRDTQYF. CDR3 DNA sequence: TGTGCCAGCAGCGAGGGGACCAGCGGGGGGAGAGATACGCAGTATTTT.

The table lists this clone with a few counts. This rearrangement joins TRBV29-1 to TRBJ2-5; 13 nucleotides line up with TRBD2. CDR3 size: 14 residues. J was trimmed by 3 bases and V by 6 bases; bases with no gene match: 4. Germline V gene lookup returns CDR1 SQVTM and CDR2 ANQGSEA. This CDR3 reads CSVDGLAGEETQYF. The CDR3 DNA follows: TGCAGCGTCGATGGACTAGCGGGAGAAGAGACCCAGTACTTC.

V usage is TRBV5-1 and J usage is TRBJ2-5; no reliable D call. With 0 bases removed from V and 2 bases from J, the gap between germline ends came to 8 bases. The CDR3 sequence is 14 residues long. Germline CDR1 is SGHRS and CDR2 is YFSETQ. This CDR3 is CASSLDPVQETQYF. The CDR3 DNA sequence: TGCGCCAGCAGCTTGGATCCGGTTCAAGAGACCCAGTACTTC. Full variable domain (rest looked up from reference TRBV5-1 and TRBJ2-5): KAGVTQTPRYLIKTRGQQVTLSCSPISGHRSVSWYQQTPGQGLQFLFEYFSETQRNKGNFPGRFSGRQFSNSRSEMNVSTLELGDSALYLCASSLDPVQETQYFGPGTRLLVL.

The chain recombines TRBV28 with TRBJ2-1, with 10 bases lining up with TRBD2. The length of the CDR3 is 15 residues. V dropped 5 bases and J dropped 3; count of bases not matched to a gene: 4. From germline, CDR1 is MDHEN and CDR2 SYDVKM. The CDR3 DNA is TGTGCCAGCAGTAGAGCGGGAGGGCACTACAATGAGCAGTTCTTC. This gives the protein CASSRAGGHYNEQFF.

The count of this clone is one. V is TRBV5-4 and J is TRBJ1-2; 8 bases are a match to TRBD1. With V trimmed by 0 bases and J by 0 bases, 4 bases remained unmatched. CDR1 is SGHNT, CDR2 YYREEE, per germline (reference sequence). This CDR3 spans 16 amino acids. CDR3 protein: CASSLGRTGPNYGYTF. CDR3 bases: TGTGCCAGCAGCTTGGGCCGGACAGGGCCTAACTATGGCTACACCTTC.

The rearrangement links TRBV28 to TRBJ2-3, with 12 bases lining up with TRBD2. The CDR3 covers 16 residues. CDR1 MDHEN and CDR2 SYDVKM come from the germline V gene. Unmatched junction bases numbered 5, after V lost 6 bases and J lost 1 base. CDR3 nucleotides: TGTGCCAGCAGGCCGACTAGCGGGAGAGGCACAGATACGCAGTATTTT. Translated: CASRPTSGRGTDTQYF.

V and J are TRBV9 and TRBJ1-2; a possible D gene is TRBD1 (5 bases). CDR1 and CDR2 (germline): SGDLS, YYNGEE. V gave up 5 bases and J gave up 6 bases, with 8 bases separating them. The CDR3 is 11 amino acids. CDR3 sequence (DNA): TGTGCCAGCAGGGGGGTTGATGGCTACACCTTC. Protein: CASRGVDGYTF.

Concerning this clone: This specimen includes other DNA sequences encoding the same CDR3. The gene calls are TRBV6-1 and TRBJ1-5; 10 nucleotides line up with TRBD1. V dropped 4 bases and J dropped 6; count of bases not matched to a gene: 3. CDR1 and CDR2 from the germline V gene are MNHNS and SASEGT. The CDR3 is 14 amino acids. In nucleotides, the CDR3 is TGTGCCAGCAGTGTCGGACAGGGGGGTCAGCCCCAGCATTTT. This codes for CASSVGQGGQPQHF.

In regard to this clone: Sequence at one end of the junction differs from germline and may be a read error. V gene TRBV7-2 combines with J gene TRBJ2-1; 9 bases fit TRBD2. CDR1 SGHTA and CDR2 FQGNSA come from the germline V gene. CDR3 size: 15 residues. The CDR3: CASRLTGTSYDEQFF. CDR3 sequence (DNA): TGTGCCAGCAGGCTCACTGGGACTAGCTACGATGAGCAGTTCTTC.

The chain is built from TRBV18 and TRBJ2-7, with TRBD1 as a possible D gene (5 bases). Germline CDR1 is KGHSH and CDR2 is LQKENI. V was pared by 2 bases and J by 5 bases, with 13 bases between. The CDR3 spans 14 residues. CDR3 DNA: TGTGCCAGCTCACCAGGCAGGGCGTATGACGAGCAGTACTTC. Translating gives CASSPGRAYDEQYF.